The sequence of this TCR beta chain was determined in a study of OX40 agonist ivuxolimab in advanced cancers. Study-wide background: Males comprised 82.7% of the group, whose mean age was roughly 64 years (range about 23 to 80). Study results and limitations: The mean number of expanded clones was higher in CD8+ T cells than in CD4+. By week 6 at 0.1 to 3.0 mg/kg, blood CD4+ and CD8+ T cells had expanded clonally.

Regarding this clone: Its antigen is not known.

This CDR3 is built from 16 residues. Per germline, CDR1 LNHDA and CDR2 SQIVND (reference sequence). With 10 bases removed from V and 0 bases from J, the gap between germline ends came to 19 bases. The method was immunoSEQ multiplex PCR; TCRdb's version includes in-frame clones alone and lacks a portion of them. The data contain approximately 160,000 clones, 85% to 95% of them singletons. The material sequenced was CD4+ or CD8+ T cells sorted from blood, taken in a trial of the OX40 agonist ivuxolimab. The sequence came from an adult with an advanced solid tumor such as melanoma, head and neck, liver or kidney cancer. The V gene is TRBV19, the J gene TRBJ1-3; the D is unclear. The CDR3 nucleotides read TGTGCCACCGCACCGGCGAGTAGTCTCTCTGGAAACACCATATATTTT. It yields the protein CATAPASSLSGNTIYF.